This T cell receptor beta chain derives from a study of CD8 T cells in Susac syndrome. It was with random hexamers that roughly 0.45 to 1 ug RNA was reverse transcribed. From the immunoSEQ multiplex PCR reads, TCRdb called clonotypes with MiXCR, one entry per CDR3 protein. The repertoire holds more than 70,000 distinct CDR3 sequences, with approximately 93% as singletons. V was clipped by 4 bases and J by 7 bases; unmatched bases: 3. Germline assignment: CDR1 MNHEY and CDR2 SMNVEV (reference sequence). The CDR3 runs to 13 residues. Sequencing used CD8+ T cells from PBMCs. This rearrangement joins TRBV27 to TRBJ2-7; TRBD1 aligns across 11 bases. The clonotype was recovered from a human donor with Susac syndrome. The CDR3 DNA is TGTGCCAGCAGTTGGACAGGGGGCGGAGAGCAGTACTTC. It codes for CASSWTGGGEQYF.